This T cell receptor beta chain comes out of a study of T-cell reconstitution after alpha-beta-depleted transplantation in children. In its sample, this clonotype was seen a few times. Its antigen remains unknown. Study-level results: Several patients had high TCRbeta diversity at day 60; it came from surviving recipient T cells and thymic progenitors. It was newly produced T cells that mostly accounted for T-cell counts and diversity one year after transplant. Reports say that about two months after transplant, the alpha-beta T cells came out of several hundred graft clones that had expanded.

J lost 0 bases, V lost 8 bases, and 11 bases had no gene match. This CDR3 has 18 residues. The TCRbeta library incorporated unique molecular identifiers. From the PCR reads, TCRdb called clonotypes with MiXCR, one entry per CDR3 protein. This table holds around 200,000 distinct CDR3 sequences, 17% found once. V and J are TRBV12-3 or TRBV12-4 and TRBJ2-1, with TRBD2 identical over 12 bases. The sample consisted of PBMCs, mostly from graft donor cells, taken 360 days after TCRalphabeta/CD19-depleted stem cell transplant. This sequence originates from a male patient between 2 and 10 years old who had a stem cell transplant for acute lymphoblastic leukemia, so the T cells may come from the graft donor. CDR3 nucleotide sequence: TGTGCCAGCGGTGTGCGGACTAGCGGGGTGAGCTCCTACAATGAGCAGTTCTTC. Translating it yields CASGVRTSGVSSYNEQFF.